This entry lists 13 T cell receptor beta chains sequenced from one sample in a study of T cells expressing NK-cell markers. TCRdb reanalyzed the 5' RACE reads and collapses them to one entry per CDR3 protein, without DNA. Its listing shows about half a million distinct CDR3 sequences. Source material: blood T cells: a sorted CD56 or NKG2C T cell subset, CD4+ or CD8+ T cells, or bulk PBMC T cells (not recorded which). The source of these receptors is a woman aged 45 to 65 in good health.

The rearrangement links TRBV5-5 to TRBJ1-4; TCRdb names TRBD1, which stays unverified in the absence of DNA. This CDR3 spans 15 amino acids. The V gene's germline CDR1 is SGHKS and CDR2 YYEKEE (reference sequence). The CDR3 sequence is CASSSLGLANEKLFF.

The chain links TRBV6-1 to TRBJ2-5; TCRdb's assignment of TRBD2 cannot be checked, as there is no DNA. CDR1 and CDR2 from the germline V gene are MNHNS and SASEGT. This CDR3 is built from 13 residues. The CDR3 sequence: CASSMGLGETQYF.

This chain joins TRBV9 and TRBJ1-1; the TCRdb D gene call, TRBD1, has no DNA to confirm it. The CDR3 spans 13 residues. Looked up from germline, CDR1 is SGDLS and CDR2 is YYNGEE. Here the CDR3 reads CASSPIMGAEAFF.

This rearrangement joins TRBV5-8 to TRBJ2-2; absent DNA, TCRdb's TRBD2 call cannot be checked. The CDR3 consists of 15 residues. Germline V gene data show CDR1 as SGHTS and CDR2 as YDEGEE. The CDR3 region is CASSLQGLGSGELFF. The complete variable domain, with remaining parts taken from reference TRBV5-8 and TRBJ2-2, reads EAGVTQSPTHLIKTRGQQATLRCSPISGHTSVYWYQQALGLGLQFLLWYDEGEERNRGNFPPRFSGRQFPNYSSELNVNALELEDSALYLCASSLQGLGSGELFFGEGSRLTVL.

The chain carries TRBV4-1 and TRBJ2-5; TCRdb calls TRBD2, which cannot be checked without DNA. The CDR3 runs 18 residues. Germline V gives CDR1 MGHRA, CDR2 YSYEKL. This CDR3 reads CASSLGGAFGRKGETQYF.

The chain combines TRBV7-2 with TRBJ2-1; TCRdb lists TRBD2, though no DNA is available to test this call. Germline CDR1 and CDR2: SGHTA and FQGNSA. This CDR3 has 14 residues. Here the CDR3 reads CASSLLAGFHEQFF.

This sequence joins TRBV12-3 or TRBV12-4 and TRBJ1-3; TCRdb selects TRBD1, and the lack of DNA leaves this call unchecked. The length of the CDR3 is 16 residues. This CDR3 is CASSSGQSSFGNTIYF.

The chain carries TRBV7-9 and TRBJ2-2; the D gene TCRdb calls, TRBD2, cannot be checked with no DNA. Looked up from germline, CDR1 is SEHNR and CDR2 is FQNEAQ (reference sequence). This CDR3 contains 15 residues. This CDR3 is CASSLLRIEGGELFF.

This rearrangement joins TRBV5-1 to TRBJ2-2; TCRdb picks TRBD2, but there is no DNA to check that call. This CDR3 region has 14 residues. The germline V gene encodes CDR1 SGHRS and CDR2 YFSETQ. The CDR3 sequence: CASRVTGVTGELFF.

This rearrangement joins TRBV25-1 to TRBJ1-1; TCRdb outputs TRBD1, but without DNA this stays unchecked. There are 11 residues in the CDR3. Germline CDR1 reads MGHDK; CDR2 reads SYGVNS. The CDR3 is CAVQGNTEAFF.

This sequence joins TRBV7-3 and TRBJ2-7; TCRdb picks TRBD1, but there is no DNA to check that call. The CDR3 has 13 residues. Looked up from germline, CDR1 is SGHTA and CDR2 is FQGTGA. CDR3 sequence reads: CASSLSTRYEQYF.

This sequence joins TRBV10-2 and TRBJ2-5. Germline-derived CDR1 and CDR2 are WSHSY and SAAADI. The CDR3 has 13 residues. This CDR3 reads CASIGLPQETQYF.

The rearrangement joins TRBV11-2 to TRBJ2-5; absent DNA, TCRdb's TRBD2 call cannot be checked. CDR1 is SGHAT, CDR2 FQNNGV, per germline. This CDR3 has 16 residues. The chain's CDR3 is CASSLDPAGGSETQYF.